Listed here are 26 T cell receptor beta chains from one sample, sequenced in a study of graft-versus-host responses after intestinal transplantation. The antigens these receptors bind are not known. Produced via immunoSEQ multiplex PCR; TCRdb's table is partial and in-frame only. The data hold some 90,000 clones, with about 93% observed a single time. Here the sequenced sample was unstimulated CD8+ T cells sorted from spleen or lymph node cells, taken before intestinal transplant. These TCRs come from a human donor who received an intestinal transplant.

The chain couples TRBV19 to TRBJ2-1; D is perhaps TRBD1 (6 bases). Germline V gene sequence: CDR1 LNHDA, CDR2 SQIVND (reference sequence). V lost 5 bases and J lost 0, with 11 bases in between. The CDR3 extends over 15 amino acids. CDR3 DNA sequence: TGTGCCAGTAGTCTGACAGGAAGCTCCTACAATGAGCAGTTCTTC. The encoded protein is CASSLTGSSYNEQFF.

The chain recombines TRBV28 with TRBJ2-7, with a possible D match to TRBD1 (5 bases). Germline V gives CDR1 MDHEN, CDR2 SYDVKM. This CDR3 spans 15 amino acids. V was shortened by 1 base and J by 0 bases, with 10 bases between the two germline ends. The CDR3 sequence is CASSLYQGISYEQYF. The DNA for the CDR3 is TGTGCCAGCAGTTTATACCAGGGTATCTCCTACGAGCAGTACTTC.

This chain joins TRBV19 and TRBJ2-1, with D possibly TRBD2 on 6 matching bases. Germline CDR1 reads LNHDA; CDR2 reads SQIVND (reference sequence). The V end lost 4 bases, the J end lost 3 bases, and 13 bases lay between the germline ends. CDR3 length: 15 amino acids. The CDR3 is CASSTWEDFYNEQFF. CDR3 coding DNA: TGTGCCAGTAGTACGTGGGAGGACTTCTACAATGAGCAGTTCTTC.

The chain has TRBV6-5 and TRBJ1-2, with D tentatively TRBD1 (5 bases). Germline CDR1 is MNHEY and CDR2 is SVGAGI. Trimming pared 7 bases from V and 5 bases from J, leaving 8 bases between. The CDR3 consists of 11 residues. The CDR3 coding sequence is TGTGCCAGCACCCGGGGGTATGGCTACACCTTC. Encoded protein: CASTRGYGYTF.

The chain uses TRBV4-1 and TRBJ2-1; 13 nucleotides line up with TRBD2. V was pared by 2 bases and J by 4 bases, with 5 bases of the junction left unmatched. The length of the CDR3 is 17 residues. The germline gives CDR1 MGHRA, CDR2 YSYEKL. CDR3 in DNA: TGCGCCAGCAGCCAATCTCCGGGACTAGCGGGATACAATGAGCAGTTCTTC. Translation: CASSQSPGLAGYNEQFF.

The rearrangement uses TRBV9 and TRBJ2-1; D is perhaps TRBD2 (5 bases). Germline V CDR1 and CDR2: SGDLS, YYNGEE. V was trimmed by 2 bases and J by 9 bases, leaving 18 bases between them. The length of the CDR3 is 15 residues. The CDR3 nucleotides read TGTGCCAGCAGCGTTCAGGTGTCTCAAAGCGGTGAGCAGTTCTTC. Residues: CASSVQVSQSGEQFF.

This chain joins TRBV30 and TRBJ1-2; D is ambiguous. CDR3 length equals 14 residues. Germline lookup yields CDR1 GTSNPN and CDR2 SVGIG (reference sequence). V gave up 1 base and J gave up 4 bases, with 13 bases separating them. The CDR3 DNA reads TGTGCCTGGAGTGGCTTGTGGCTCCTCTATGGCTACACCTTC. As protein: CAWSGLWLLYGYTF.

The rearrangement joins TRBV27 to TRBJ1-5, with 7 positions matching TRBD1. Germline lookup yields CDR1 MNHEY and CDR2 SMNVEV (reference sequence). The CDR3 is 15 residues long. The V segment lost 4 bases and the J segment 5 bases; nucleotides outside the gene matches: 8. The CDR3 sequence: CASSSWTGLDQPQHF. CDR3 sequence (DNA): TGTGCCAGCAGTTCGTGGACAGGTCTTGATCAGCCCCAGCATTTT.

This chain links TRBV5-4 with TRBJ2-3; D gene uncertain. This CDR3 is built from 12 residues. Per germline, CDR1 SGHNT and CDR2 YYREEE (reference sequence). V was pared by 4 bases and J by 9 bases, with 12 bases between. The CDR3 protein is CASSPNPETQYF. The CDR3 bases are TGTGCCAGCAGCCCCAACCCGGAGACGCAGTATTTT.

V is TRBV5-1 and J is TRBJ2-3; 13 bases map to TRBD2. CDR1 SGHRS and CDR2 YFSETQ come from the germline V gene. The CDR3 is 18 amino acids. V gave up 0 bases and J gave up 2 bases; unmatched junction bases: 6. The CDR3: CASSLAGTSGDFTDTQYF. The CDR3 DNA follows: TGCGCCAGCAGCTTGGCCGGGACTAGCGGGGACTTCACAGATACGCAGTATTTT.

V is TRBV27 and J is TRBJ1-1, with 9 bases matching TRBD1. V lost 6 bases to trimming and J lost 1 base; unmatched junction nucleotides: 3. Germline V gene data show CDR1 as MNHEY and CDR2 as SMNVEV (reference sequence). The CDR3 consists of 14 residues. The CDR3 DNA reads as TGTGCCAGCAGCTCGACAGGGGGGAACACTGAAGCTTTCTTT. Its translation: CASSSTGGNTEAFF.

V gene TRBV5-8 combines with J gene TRBJ2-1, with 8 bases aligning to TRBD1. This CDR3 has 13 amino acids. Germline CDR1 and CDR2: SGHTS and YDEGEE. V was pared by 4 bases and J by 6 bases, with 3 bases of the junction left unmatched. CDR3: CASSIGQGNEQFF. The CDR3 DNA reads TGTGCCAGCAGCATAGGACAGGGCAATGAGCAGTTCTTC. The full variable domain, completed using reference TRBV5-8 and TRBJ2-1, is EAGVTQSPTHLIKTRGQQATLRCSPISGHTSVYWYQQALGLGLQFLLWYDEGEERNRGNFPPRFSGRQFPNYSSELNVNALELEDSALYLCASSIGQGNEQFFGPGTRLTVL.

This chain links TRBV30 with TRBJ2-7; no firm D call. The V and J ends lost 2 bases and 0 bases respectively, with 5 bases between them. Germline-derived CDR1 and CDR2 are GTSNPN and SVGIG (reference sequence). The CDR3 is 12 residues long. The CDR3 loop is CAWSRSSYEQYF. The CDR3 DNA sequence: TGTGCCTGGAGTCGCAGCTCCTACGAGCAGTACTTC.

The chain uses TRBV7-2 and TRBJ2-5; 11 bases line up with TRBD2. CDR3 length equals 14 residues. The trim removed 6 bases at V and 3 bases at J, leaving 3 bases unmatched. CDR1 and CDR2 from the germline V gene are SGHTA and FQGNSA. The CDR3 is CASRELAGEETQYF. The CDR3 DNA follows: TGTGCCAGCAGGGAACTAGCGGGAGAAGAGACCCAGTACTTC.

The gene calls are TRBV27 and TRBJ1-5; D is possibly TRBD1 (5 bases). V lost 3 bases to trimming and J lost 5 bases, with 11 bases between them. The CDR3 loop spans 14 amino acids. Per germline, CDR1 MNHEY and CDR2 SMNVEV (reference sequence). The CDR3 protein is CASSLVAGHQPQHF. As DNA, the CDR3 is TGTGCCAGCAGTTTGGTGGCAGGGCATCAGCCCCAGCATTTT.

The chain links TRBV7-6 to TRBJ2-7, with 9 bases aligning to TRBD2. This CDR3 is built from 15 residues. V was pared by 1 base and J by 3 bases, with 4 bases of the junction left unmatched. Germline V gene data show CDR1 as SGHVS and CDR2 as FNYEAQ. This CDR3 reads CASSLVAGALYEQYF. CDR3 sequence (DNA): TGTGCCAGCAGCTTAGTAGCGGGGGCCCTCTACGAGCAGTACTTC.

The chain carries TRBV11-2 and TRBJ2-1; 8 bases map to TRBD1. The CDR3 runs 15 residues. Germline V gene data show CDR1 as SGHAT and CDR2 as FQNNGV. The J segment lost 5 bases and the V segment lost 7 bases, leaving 10 bases of the junction unmatched. The CDR3 sequence: CASIKLTGVNNEQFF. CDR3 nucleotides: TGTGCCAGCATCAAACTGACAGGGGTTAACAATGAGCAGTTCTTC.

The chain links TRBV4-1 to TRBJ2-2; unclear D gene. CDR3 size: 16 residues. V lost 1 base and J 0 bases, leaving 9 bases between the germline ends. Germline-derived CDR1 and CDR2 are MGHRA and YSYEKL. The CDR3 nucleotides are TGCGCCAGCAGCCAAGTAGTAGGAGCGAACACCGGGGAGCTGTTTTTT. This sequence encodes CASSQVVGANTGELFF.

The V call is TRBV4-1, the J call TRBJ1-4; TRBD1 is a possible D gene (5 bases). There are 15 residues in the CDR3. Trimming removed 0 bases from V and 5 bases from J, with 10 bases in between. Germline CDR1 reads MGHRA; CDR2 reads YSYEKL. The CDR3 spells CASSQDQGENEKLFF. CDR3 bases: TGCGCCAGCAGCCAAGATCAGGGTGAGAATGAAAAACTGTTTTTT.

V is TRBV2 and J is TRBJ1-4, with D maybe TRBD1 (6 bases). The CDR3 has 15 amino acids. Germline V gene sequence: CDR1 SNHLY, CDR2 FYNNEI. Trimming took off 4 bases at V and 7 bases at J, with 16 bases between the two ends. The CDR3 sequence: CASSGGGGGGEKLFF. The DNA of the CDR3 is TGTGCCAGCAGTGGGGGGGGCGGTGGTGGTGAAAAACTGTTTTTT.

The gene calls are TRBV6-5 and TRBJ2-7; 9 nucleotides align to TRBD2. The germline V gene encodes CDR1 MNHEY and CDR2 SVGAGI. J gave up 0 bases and V 6 bases, and 6 bases lay outside the gene matches. The CDR3 consists of 15 residues. The CDR3 spells CASSRTSASSYEQYF. DNA of the CDR3: TGTGCCAGCAGCCGGACTAGCGCTAGCTCCTACGAGCAGTACTTC.

The genes are TRBV5-8 and TRBJ1-1; D remains ambiguous. The CDR3 has 15 residues. CDR1 is SGHTS and CDR2 is YDEGEE in the germline V gene. V shed 1 base and J shed 1 base, with 11 bases lying between them. In DNA, the CDR3 is TGTGCCAGCAGCTTGCTCACTATGAGGAACACTGAAGCTTTCTTT. Translated: CASSLLTMRNTEAFF.

The rearrangement links TRBV15 to TRBJ2-4; weak D call: TRBD2 (5 bases). Germline CDR1 reads LNHNV; CDR2 reads YYDKDF (reference sequence). Trimming cost V 1 base and J 2 bases, with 12 bases left between them. The CDR3 has 16 amino acids. CDR3 in amino acids: CATSRGPWRSKNIQYF. The CDR3 DNA sequence: TGTGCCACCAGCAGAGGTCCGTGGAGGTCCAAAAACATTCAGTACTTC.

This clone was detected only a few times. This sequence joins TRBV29-1 and TRBJ1-2, with D hard to call. Per the germline V gene, CDR1 is SQVTM and CDR2 is ANQGSEA. CDR3 length: 12 amino acids. Trimming shortened V by 3 bases and J by 5 bases, and 10 bases separated the two germline ends. CDR3 sequence (DNA): TGCAGCGTTGAGCTCGGAGATTATGGCTACACCTTC. Translating gives CSVELGDYGYTF. The variable domain in full, with the rest retrieved from reference TRBV29-1 and TRBJ1-2, is SAVISQKPSRDICQRGTSLTIQCQVDSQVTMMFWYRQQPGQSLTLIATANQGSEATYESGFVIDKFPISRPNLTFSTLTVSNMSPEDSSIYLCSVELGDYGYTFGSGTRLTVV.

The chain employs TRBV27 and TRBJ2-1; 7 bases line up with TRBD1. This CDR3 is built from 16 residues. V was pared by 4 bases and J by 2 bases, with 8 bases of the junction left unmatched. Germline V lookup: CDR1 MNHEY, CDR2 SMNVEV (reference sequence). The CDR3 DNA follows: TGTGCCAGCAGTTCAACAGGGGCGCCCCCCTACAATGAGCAGTTCTTC. Translation: CASSSTGAPPYNEQFF.

This chain links TRBV5-6 with TRBJ2-3; 9 bases agree with TRBD2. The CDR3 loop spans 15 amino acids. Germline lookup yields CDR1 SGHDT and CDR2 YYEEEE. The ends lost 5 bases at V and 6 bases at J; junction bases unmatched: 10. The CDR3 reads CASSAPGLATDTQYF. The DNA for the CDR3 is TGTGCCAGCAGTGCTCCGGGACTAGCAACCGATACGCAGTATTTT.